This passage covers 14 T cell receptor beta chains from one sample sequenced in a study of human T cells and chemical hapten exposure. TCRdb reprocessed the RACE reads with MiXCR, giving one entry per CDR3 protein. The sample has 95,000 to 150,000 distinct CDR3 sequences, 11% seen once. The time point: patch test 3, about 24 weeks after DPC sensitization. As to treatment: therapeutic diphenylcyclopropenone sensitization with weekly scalp DPC. This specimen consisted of whole blood, obtained in connection with sensitization to the hapten diphenylcyclopropenone (DPC). The receptors here all came from a woman aged 45 to 65 with alopecia areata. Some clones in this sample may be carry-over from other donors' samples.

The table lists this clonotype with a few counts. V gene TRBV27 combines with J gene TRBJ1-4; D is perhaps TRBD1 (5 bases). V shed 2 bases and J shed 7 bases, with 11 bases lying between them. There are 14 residues in the CDR3. Germline CDR1 reads MNHEY; CDR2 reads SMNVEV (reference sequence). CDR3 in DNA: TGTGCCAGCAGTTTAGGAGGGGAAATTGAAAAACTGTTTTTT. Translated: CASSLGGEIEKLFF.

The table lists this clonotype with a few counts. The gene calls are TRBV18 and TRBJ1-1; D is perhaps TRBD1 (5 bases). CDR1 and CDR2 from the germline V gene are KGHSH and LQKENI. V gave up 8 bases and J gave up 3 bases, with 16 bases separating them. The CDR3 has 14 residues. CDR3 sequence (DNA): TGTGCCAGCCGTTCAGAGGCGGGGCACACTGAAGCTTTCTTT. Protein product: CASRSEAGHTEAFF.

The gene calls are TRBV29-1 and TRBJ1-1, with D possibly being TRBD1 (6 bases). The CDR3 is made up of 12 amino acids. V lost 4 bases and J 2 bases, leaving 8 bases between the germline ends. In germline, CDR1 is SQVTM, CDR2 ANQGSEA. In DNA, the CDR3 is TGCAGCGTTGGAGGGGGAAACACTGAAGCTTTCTTT. It yields the protein CSVGGGNTEAFF. The full variable domain, completed using reference TRBV29-1 and TRBJ1-1, is SAVISQKPSRDICQRGTSLTIQCQVDSQVTMMFWYRQQPGQSLTLIATANQGSEATYESGFVIDKFPISRPNLTFSTLTVSNMSPEDSSIYLCSVGGGNTEAFFGQGTRLTVV.

About this clonotype itself: The germline gene is not matched at one end of the junction; a read error may be the cause. This chain connects TRBV7-2 to TRBJ2-2; 9 positions agree with TRBD2. Per the germline V gene, CDR1 is SGHTA and CDR2 is FQGNSA. This CDR3 has 16 amino acids. Here the CDR3 DNA reads TGTGACAGCAGCCCTGGGTTCGCGGGAGGGACCGGGGAGCTGTTTTTT. Translating gives CDSSPGFAGGTGELFF.

The table lists this clonotype with a few counts. The rearrangement links TRBV12-3 or TRBV12-4 to TRBJ2-3, with no clear D. V shed 6 bases and J shed 2 bases, with 18 bases lying between them. CDR3 length: 16 residues. The CDR3 spells CASSPKGNHFTDTQYF. As DNA, the CDR3 is TGTGCCAGCAGCCCTAAAGGGAATCACTTCACAGATACGCAGTATTTT.

The CDR3 region is CASSSPGRERYF. The CDR3 nucleotides are TGTGCCAGCAGTTCCCCAGGCCGGGAGCGGTACTTC. The genes are TRBV28 and TRBJ2-5; possibly TRBD2 for D (6 bases). The V gene's germline CDR1 is MDHEN and CDR2 SYDVKM. V was clipped by 4 bases and J by 13 bases, with 16 bases between them. The CDR3 totals 12 residues.

This clonotype was found many times. The chain has TRBV9 and TRBJ2-7; TRBD2 is a possible D gene (5 bases). Germline loops: CDR1 SGDLS, CDR2 YYNGEE. V dropped 0 bases and J dropped 3 bases, with 10 bases sitting between them. This CDR3 has 14 amino acids. The CDR3 region has the DNA TGTGCCAGCAGCGTAGCCGGGAAGGGCTACGAGCAGTACTTC. This sequence encodes CASSVAGKGYEQYF.

The chain is built from TRBV1 and TRBJ2-1; TRBD2, the table's D call, was not compared with the DNA. TRBV1 is marked as a pseudogene. The CDR3 is 16 amino acids. The CDR3 loop reads CTSSRGLAGGRNEQFF. As DNA, the CDR3 is TGCACCAGCAGCCGGGGACTAGCGGGGGGGCGGAATGAGCAGTTCTTC.

CDR3 residues: CASSLATGGLGNEQFF. The CDR3 region has the DNA TGTGCCAGCAGCTTGGCGACAGGGGGTTTAGGCAATGAGCAGTTCTTC. This chain connects TRBV5-6 to TRBJ2-1; 9 nucleotides match TRBD1. The germline V gene encodes CDR1 SGHDT and CDR2 YYEEEE. The J segment lost 6 bases and the V segment lost 0 bases, leaving 7 bases of the junction unmatched. The CDR3 has 16 amino acids.

This clonotype was found many times. V gene TRBV12-3 or TRBV12-4 combines with J gene TRBJ1-2; D is perhaps TRBD1 (5 bases). The CDR3 has 17 amino acids. Trimming shortened V by 0 bases and J by 4 bases, and 18 bases separated the two germline ends. CDR3 DNA sequence: TGTGCCAGCAGTTTAGCGGGACCGCTGGCCGGTCCCTATGGCTACACCTTC. Its translation is CASSLAGPLAGPYGYTF.

J is TRBJ2-7 and V is TRBV5-6; 9 bases match TRBD2. The germline gives CDR1 SGHDT, CDR2 YYEEEE. The CDR3 is 17 residues long. Trimming removed 0 bases from V and 3 bases from J; junction bases left unmatched: 10. CDR3 DNA: TGTGCCAGCAGCTTGGTAAGGATTAGCGGGAGAATCTACGAGCAGTACTTC. Translating gives CASSLVRISGRIYEQYF.

This clonotype has a handful of counts. V and J are TRBV6-2 or TRBV6-3 and TRBJ2-7; D unclear. The V gene's germline CDR1 is MNHEY and CDR2 SVGEGT. The length of the CDR3 is 11 residues. With 2 bases removed from V and 5 bases from J, the gap between germline ends came to 4 bases. CDR3 sequence (DNA): TGTGCCAGCAGTTACGGGCACGAGCAGTACTTC. This sequence encodes CASSYGHEQYF.

This clonotype has more than one count but fewer than ten. This sequence joins TRBV9 and TRBJ1-1; no firm D call. Germline CDR1 reads SGDLS; CDR2 reads YYNGEE. V was trimmed by 3 bases and J by 5 bases, leaving 11 bases between them. CDR3 length: 13 residues. The DNA of the CDR3 is TGTGCCAGCAGCGAGGAAGAAGGGACTGAAGCTTTCTTT. It yields the protein CASSEEEGTEAFF.

The chain joins TRBV30 to TRBJ2-7; TRBD2 is a possible D gene (6 bases). The CDR3 loop spans 11 amino acids. V was cut by 8 bases and J by 3 bases, with 11 bases left in between. Germline values: CDR1 GTSNPN, CDR2 SVGIG (reference sequence). The CDR3 coding sequence is TGTGCCGGAGGGACCAACTACGAGCAGTACTTC. Amino acids: CAGGTNYEQYF.